A selection of T cell receptor beta chains follows, all from one sample in a study of CD8 T cells in ankylosing spondylitis. From the 5' RACE reads, TCRdb called clonotypes with MiXCR, one entry per CDR3 protein. The sample shows 670,000 or so distinct CDR3 sequences, 19% of them seen only once. Material for sequencing was blood, either unsorted or a sorted T cell fraction (not recorded which). All receptors derive from a male donor with ankylosing spondylitis. Both conserved end residues are part of each CDR3. The size of a clone is reported for some rows only, either as once, few or many, or as a class for expanded clones.

v_call cdr3_length clone_size cdr3_aa
TRBV7-2 16 . CASSADRRPTNEKLFF
TRBV14 14 . CASSRRTTPDTQYF
TRBV19 12 . CASSMGTGELFF
TRBV6-6 13 . CASSPRDRGEAFF
TRBV28 15 few CASSSRQGLAEKLFF
TRBV5-5 16 . CASSSRLAGDTRELFF
TRBV20-1 13 few CSAVGTEYNEQFF
TRBV29-1 11 many CSAGTPAGYTF
TRBV6-1 16 . CASSGGTSRMNTEAFF
TRBV2 13 . CASTGLAAGTQYF
TRBV27 15 few CASSLSGDLRGGYTF
TRBV5-1 16 . CASMGSGQGATGELFF
TRBV4-2 14 . CASSHGQVGTGYTF
TRBV12-3/TRBV12-4 13 . CATESGRTGELFF
TRBV12-3/TRBV12-4 12 few CASETRNNEQFF
TRBV2 14 few CASNYRGLGNTIYF
TRBV5-6 13 few CASSFEVGVEAFF
TRBV5-1 18 few CASSLVAGGRGSTGELFF
TRBV6-1 17 . CASSRRREGDSSYEQYF
TRBV20-1 13 . CSARQSNNQPQHF
TRBV28 15 few CASSYTRGSGYEQYF
TRBV3-1 13 . CASSQTKPGQLYF
TRBV7-9 14 few CASRFGVRSETQYF
TRBV29-1 13 few CSVEDPLSAEAFF
TRBV5-1 16 few CASSPPGLASAGELFF
TRBV27 12 . CASRHPGNEQFF
TRBV4-1 18 . CASSQEPLQGSSTDTQYF
TRBV28 13 . CASTPTARETQYF
TRBV12-3/TRBV12-4 13 . CASSFWGQYGYTF
TRBV20-1 14 . CSASRAPSGTEAFF
TRBV13 14 few CASSPDWDNYGYTF
TRBV6-5 14 few CASSSPGWGNTIYF
TRBV4-1 17 . CASSQVGSGQGDQPQHF
TRBV27 15 . CASSPSGSWTYEQYF
TRBV6-1 14 . CASRDGQQGQPQHF
TRBV7-9 14 few CASSLHDRGEKLFF
TRBV12-3/TRBV12-4 13 . CASSFDSFYGYTF
TRBV7-9 16 . CASSQAWSGSYNEQFF
TRBV7-8 15 few CASSLAVDLTDTQYF
TRBV15 15 few CATSRVRGDEEKLFF
TRBV12-3/TRBV12-4 16 few CASSPLRRGGTDTQYF
TRBV5-6 13 many CASSHWGDYGYTF
TRBV6-2/TRBV6-3 16 . CASSRTGTGVSYEQYF
TRBV12-3/TRBV12-4 12 . CASSFQPGELFF
TRBV6-2/TRBV6-3 13 . CATRIRATDTQYF
TRBV7-9 17 . CASSLGDRGPSTDTQYF
TRBV20-1 15 few CSARPLAGDSDEQFF
TRBV5-1 16 few CASSLDGSLAKNIQYF
TRBV15 17 few CATSRDGTGRTYNEQFF
TRBV28 17 few CASSLAHPWTSGNTIYF
TRBV24-1 15 . CATSDWTSDTDTQYF
TRBV4-3 16 . CASSQDFASAYNEQFF
TRBV15 16 few CATSREGGTGHYEQYF
TRBV6-8 13 . CASSYGGDYEQYF
TRBV20-1 15 many CSARDFLSGTDTQYF
TRBV2 15 . CASSDWQGSYNEQFF
TRBV20-1 11 few CSAPIQDTQYF
TRBV5-6 15 few CASSLWDRGPYEQFF